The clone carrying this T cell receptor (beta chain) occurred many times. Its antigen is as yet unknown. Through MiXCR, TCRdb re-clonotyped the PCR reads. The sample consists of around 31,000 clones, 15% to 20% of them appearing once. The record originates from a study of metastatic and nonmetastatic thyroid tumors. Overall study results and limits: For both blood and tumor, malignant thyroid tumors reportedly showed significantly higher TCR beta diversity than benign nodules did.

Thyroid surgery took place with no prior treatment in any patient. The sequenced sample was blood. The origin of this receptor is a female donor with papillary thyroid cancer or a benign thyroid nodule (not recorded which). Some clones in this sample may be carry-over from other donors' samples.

For the CDR3, the DNA is TGCAGTGCTAGAGTTACAGGATTCGGAAACACCATATATTTT. Its translation: CSARVTGFGNTIYF. The chain joins TRBV20-1 to TRBJ1-3; weak D call: TRBD1 (5 bases). Per the germline V gene, CDR1 is DFQATT and CDR2 is SNEGSKA (reference sequence). Trimming removed 1 base from V and 4 bases from J, with 11 bases in between. The CDR3 spans 14 residues.